These 21 T cell receptor beta chains were sequenced from one sample in a study of blood T cell repertoires in COVID-19. The repertoire was sequenced with immunoSEQ multiplex PCR; TCRdb's copy has only in-frame clones and lacks some. The sample includes about 62,000 clones, 72% of them seen just once. Source material: PBMCs or T cells enriched from blood (not recorded which). The origin of the receptors is a woman between 55 and 75 years old who had been exposed to COVID-19.

The rearrangement joins TRBV18 to TRBJ1-2, with D unresolved. The CDR3 has 13 amino acids. The V end was cut by 3 bases, the J end by 5 bases, with 10 bases between. Germline CDR1 and CDR2: KGHSH and LQKENI. The DNA of the CDR3 is TGTGCCAGCTCACCGATTACAGAGTATGGCTACACCTTC. It yields the protein CASSPITEYGYTF.

This clone appeared a few times. V usage is TRBV6-1 and J usage is TRBJ1-6; D possibly corresponds to TRBD1 (5 bases). Germline CDR1 is MNHNS and CDR2 is SASEGT. CDR3 length equals 18 residues. Deletions cut 2 bases from V and 0 bases from J, with 14 bases between. CDR3 sequence: CASSESPGKGSYNSPLHF. CDR3 DNA sequence: TGTGCCAGCAGTGAAAGCCCAGGGAAAGGCTCCTATAATTCACCCCTCCACTTT.

This sequence joins TRBV4-3 and TRBJ2-3; 9 bases align to TRBD2. Germline loops: CDR1 LGHNA, CDR2 YSLEER. Trimming at V came to 0 bases and at J to 4 bases, leaving 5 bases not matched to a gene. This CDR3 has 16 residues. The CDR3 spells CASSQERTSVADTQYF. The CDR3 DNA is TGCGCCAGCAGCCAAGAGCGGACTAGCGTTGCAGATACGCAGTATTTT.

The J gene is TRBJ2-5, the V gene TRBV19; D might be TRBD1 (5 bases). CDR1 is LNHDA and CDR2 is SQIVND in the germline V gene (reference sequence). The CDR3 has 15 amino acids. Between the trimmed V and J ends, which lost 1 base and 2 bases, there was a span of 11 bases. Here the CDR3 DNA reads TGTGCCAGTAGTATAGTGAGGACACCTCAAGAGACCCAGTACTTC. This codes for CASSIVRTPQETQYF.

The rearrangement links TRBV28 to TRBJ1-1, with a weak D call TRBD1 (6 bases). Trimming cost V 5 bases and J 1 base, with 17 bases left between them. Germline CDR1 is MDHEN and CDR2 is SYDVKM. CDR3 length: 16 residues. Here the CDR3 reads CASSITRPTGNTEAFF. CDR3 DNA sequence: TGTGCCAGCAGTATAACCCGCCCGACAGGGAACACTGAAGCTTTCTTT.

This clone appeared a few times. V usage is TRBV7-2 and J usage is TRBJ2-1, with D perhaps TRBD2 (6 bases). Germline lookup yields CDR1 SGHTA and CDR2 FQGNSA. Trimming took off 6 bases at V and 4 bases at J, with 13 bases between the two ends. This CDR3 region has 14 residues. The CDR3 region is CASSPSGRYNEQFF. The CDR3 bases are TGTGCCAGCAGTCCCAGCGGGCGGTACAATGAGCAGTTCTTC.

V usage is TRBV30 and J usage is TRBJ1-1, with D perhaps matching TRBD1 (5 bases). CDR3 length equals 16 residues. The germline V gene has CDR1 GTSNPN and CDR2 SVGIG (reference sequence). V was trimmed by 2 bases and J by 0 bases, leaving 16 bases between them. CDR3 loop: CAWSFQTTDMNTEAFF. The CDR3 DNA is TGTGCCTGGAGTTTCCAAACGACAGACATGAACACTGAAGCTTTCTTT. The full variable domain, rest sourced from reference TRBV30 and TRBJ1-1, is SQTIHQWPATLVQPVGSPLSLECTVEGTSNPNLYWYRQAAGRGLQLLFYSVGIGQISSEVPQNLSASRPQDRQFILSSKKLLLSDSGFYLCAWSFQTTDMNTEAFFGQGTRLTVV.

The J gene is TRBJ2-7, the V gene TRBV9, with a possible D match to TRBD2 (6 bases). Germline CDR1 and CDR2: SGDLS and YYNGEE. V gave up 2 bases and J gave up 6 bases, with 12 bases separating them. The CDR3 extends over 13 amino acids. In nucleotides, the CDR3 is TGTGCCAGCAGCGTTAGGCAGGAGGGCGAGCAGTACTTC. This codes for CASSVRQEGEQYF.

The CDR3 DNA follows: TGTGCCAGCAGTCAGGGGTTATCTGAAGCTTTCTTT. Its translation: CASSQGLSEAFF. The chain recombines TRBV27 with TRBJ1-1; possibly TRBD1 for D (6 bases). The CDR3 covers 12 residues. Germline CDR1 MNHEY, CDR2 SMNVEV (reference sequence). V lost 5 bases and J lost 6, with 10 bases in between.

The sample holds one count of this clone. The V call is TRBV3-1 (or the pseudogene TRBV3-2), the J call TRBJ1-2, with 7 bases identical to TRBD1. From germline, CDR1 is LGHDT and CDR2 YNNKEL (reference sequence). Trimming cost V 4 bases and J 7 bases; bases outside gene matches: 12. This CDR3 region has 15 residues. CDR3 DNA: TGTGCCAGCAGCCGCAAAGAGACGGGGACAGCTGGCTACACCTTC. Its translation: CASSRKETGTAGYTF.

This chain joins TRBV6-5 and TRBJ2-7, with D tentatively TRBD1 (6 bases). V shed 0 bases and J shed 3 bases, with 15 bases lying between them. Per germline, CDR1 MNHEY and CDR2 SVGAGI. CDR3 length equals 16 residues. The CDR3 nucleotides are TGTGCCAGCAGTTACTCTTCGACAGGCGAAGACTACGAGCAGTACTTC. Its protein is CASSYSSTGEDYEQYF.

Comments on this clone: Distinct nucleotide sequences in the sample also encode this CDR3. The chain carries TRBV2 and TRBJ1-1, with 7 bases lining up with TRBD1. This CDR3 contains 12 residues. With 6 bases clipped from V and 5 bases from J, the junction kept 3 bases outside the gene matches. The germline CDR1 and CDR2 sequences are SNHLY and FYNNEI. The CDR3 region has the DNA TGTGCCAGCAGGCGACAGGGTACTGAAGCTTTCTTT. This gives the protein CASRRQGTEAFF. Drawing the rest from reference TRBV2 and TRBJ1-1, the complete variable domain is EPEVTQTPSHQVTQMGQEVILRCVPISNHLYFYWYRQILGQKVEFLVSFYNNEISEKSEIFDDQFSVERPDGSNFTLKIRSTKLEDSAMYFCASRRQGTEAFFGQGTRLTVV.

This clone was observed a single time. CDR3 in DNA: TGTGCCAGCCATGTCCGATTGGAGTCGGAAGAAGCTTTCTTT. It translates to CASHVRLESEEAFF. The genes are TRBV27 and TRBJ1-1; no firm D call. Germline CDR1 MNHEY, CDR2 SMNVEV (reference sequence). The CDR3 is 14 amino acids. The V and J ends lost 8 bases and 8 bases respectively, with 21 bases between them.

This chain links TRBV9 with TRBJ2-3; the D gene is possibly TRBD2 (5 bases). This CDR3 has 15 residues. The V gene's germline CDR1 is SGDLS and CDR2 YYNGEE. Trimming pared 3 bases from V and 3 bases from J, leaving 14 bases between. CDR3 protein: CASSAGGAWTDTQYF. In DNA form, the CDR3 reads TGTGCCAGCAGCGCAGGAGGAGCGTGGACAGATACGCAGTATTTT.

This chain joins TRBV19 and TRBJ2-4; 8 nucleotides agree with TRBD2. Germline-derived CDR1 and CDR2 are LNHDA and SQIVND (reference sequence). The length of the CDR3 is 14 residues. The CDR3 bases are TGTGCGAGTGCACTAGCGGCAGCCAAAAACATTCAGTACTTC. Amino acids: CASALAAAKNIQYF.

The chain joins TRBV24-1 to TRBJ2-3; D may be TRBD1 (5 bases). The CDR3 spans 14 residues. Per germline, CDR1 KGHDR and CDR2 SFDVKD. Trimming cost V 4 bases and J 3 bases, with 10 bases left between them. CDR3 amino acids: CATSEKGKTDTQYF. In DNA, the CDR3 is TGTGCCACCAGTGAGAAGGGGAAAACAGATACGCAGTATTTT.

CDR3 DNA: TGTGCCAGCGGAGTTTCACAGGGGCCTAACTATGGCTACACCTTC. As protein: CASGVSQGPNYGYTF. This chain joins TRBV2 and TRBJ1-2; the match to TRBD1 covers 7 bases. There are 15 residues in the CDR3. Germline V gives CDR1 SNHLY, CDR2 FYNNEI. V dropped 8 bases and J dropped 0; count of bases not matched to a gene: 9.

This chain links TRBV6-5 with TRBJ2-1, with D possibly being TRBD2 (6 bases). This CDR3 region has 13 residues. The V gene's germline CDR1 is MNHEY and CDR2 SVGAGI. V was clipped by 10 bases and J by 6 bases, with 16 bases between them. The CDR3 sequence is CATQGGDRNEQFF. The CDR3 nucleotides are TGTGCCACTCAAGGCGGGGACCGCAATGAGCAGTTCTTC.

The rearrangement links TRBV2 to TRBJ1-2; weak D call: TRBD1 (5 bases). CDR3 length: 12 amino acids. V was cut by 4 bases and J by 8 bases, with 11 bases left in between. Germline lookup yields CDR1 SNHLY and CDR2 FYNNEI. The CDR3 protein is CASSVGGTGYTF. The CDR3 bases are TGTGCCAGCAGTGTGGGAGGGACGGGCTACACCTTC.

This clone was recorded at least ten times. This chain uses TRBV7-8 with TRBJ2-7; 9 bases agree with TRBD1. This CDR3 contains 14 residues. V was clipped by 4 bases and J by 7 bases; unmatched bases: 8. Germline V gene sequence: CDR1 SGHVS, CDR2 FQNEAQ. The CDR3 loop is CASSSVGQGGEQYF. CDR3 nucleotide sequence: TGTGCCAGCAGCTCCGTGGGACAGGGCGGAGAGCAGTACTTC.

This clone appeared a few times. The chain links TRBV30 to TRBJ1-4; D gene uncertain. There are 12 residues in the CDR3. Germline V gene data show CDR1 as GTSNPN and CDR2 as SVGIG (reference sequence). Trimming cost V 0 bases and J 12 bases, with 11 bases left between them. The CDR3 coding sequence is TGTGCCTGGAGTGTTGATCCCCGAGAACTGTTTTTT. It is translated as CAWSVDPRELFF.